The T cell receptor beta chain under discussion was sequenced for a study of response to subunit inactivated influenza vaccine. Study-wide findings and caveats: Authors proposed each seasonal influenza vaccination draws in few new T cells.

This clonotype was seen a handful of times. Its specificity is unknown. TCRdb re-called the RT-PCR reads with MiXCR, one entry per CDR3 protein. The sample holds some 500,000 distinct CDR3 sequences, 25% seen once. The CDR3 is 14 residues long. J gave up 1 base and V 4 bases, and 5 bases lay outside the gene matches. Germline V gives CDR1 SGHRS, CDR2 YFSETQ. The V gene is TRBV5-1, the J gene TRBJ2-7; 7 positions agree with TRBD1. The TCR was taken from a man between 50 and 59 years old who received an inactivated influenza vaccine. The sequencing here drew on CD4+ T cells sorted from PBMCs, taken around 5 days after vaccination. This CDR3 reads CASSVGTASYEQYF. The CDR3 nucleotides read TGCGCCAGCAGCGTCGGGACAGCGTCCTACGAGCAGTACTTC.